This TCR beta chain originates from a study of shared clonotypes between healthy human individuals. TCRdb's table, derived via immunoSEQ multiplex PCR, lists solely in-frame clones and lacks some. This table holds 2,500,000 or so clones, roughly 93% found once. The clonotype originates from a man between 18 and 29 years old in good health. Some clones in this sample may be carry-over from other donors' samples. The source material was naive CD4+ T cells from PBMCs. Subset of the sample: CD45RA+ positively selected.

In DNA, the CDR3 is TGCGCCAGCAGTGAGTGGGGTCAGAGCACTGAAGCTTTCTTT. It yields the protein CASSEWGQSTEAFF. V is TRBV10-2 and J is TRBJ1-1; D not resolved. The CDR3 has 14 amino acids. V was shortened by 1 base and J by 4 bases, with 10 bases between the two germline ends. Germline CDR1 and CDR2: WSHSY and SAAADI.